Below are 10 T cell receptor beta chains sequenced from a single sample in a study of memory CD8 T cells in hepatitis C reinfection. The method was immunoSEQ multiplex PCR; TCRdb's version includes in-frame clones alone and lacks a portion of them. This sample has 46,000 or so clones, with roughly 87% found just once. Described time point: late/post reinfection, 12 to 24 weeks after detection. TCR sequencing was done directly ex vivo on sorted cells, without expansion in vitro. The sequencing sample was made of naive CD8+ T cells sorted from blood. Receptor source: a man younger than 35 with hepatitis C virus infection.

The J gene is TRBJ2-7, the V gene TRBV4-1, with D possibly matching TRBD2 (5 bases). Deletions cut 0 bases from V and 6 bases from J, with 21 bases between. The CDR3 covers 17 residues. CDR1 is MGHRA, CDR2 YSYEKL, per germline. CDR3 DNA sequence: TGCGCCAGCAGCCAAGATAGGAGTTACGGAGCGGAATTCGAGCAGTACTTC. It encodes CASSQDRSYGAEFEQYF.

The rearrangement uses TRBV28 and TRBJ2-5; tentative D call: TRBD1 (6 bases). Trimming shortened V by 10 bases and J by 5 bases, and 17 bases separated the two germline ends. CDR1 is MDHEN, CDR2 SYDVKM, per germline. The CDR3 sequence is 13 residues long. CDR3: CATSTGAGETQYF. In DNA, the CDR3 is TGTGCCACCTCGACAGGCGCCGGGGAGACCCAGTACTTC.

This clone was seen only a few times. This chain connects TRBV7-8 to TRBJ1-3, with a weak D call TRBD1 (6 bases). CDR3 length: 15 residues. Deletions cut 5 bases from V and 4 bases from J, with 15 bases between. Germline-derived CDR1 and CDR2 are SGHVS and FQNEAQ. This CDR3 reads CASSSRGGAGNTIYF. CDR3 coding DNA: TGTGCCAGCAGCAGTAGGGGGGGCGCGGGAAACACCATATATTTT.

The CDR3, as DNA: TGTGCCAGCAGCCGACTAGCGGGGGGGTACCAAGAGACCCAGTACTTC. Protein product: CASSRLAGGYQETQYF. The chain links TRBV13 to TRBJ2-5; 14 positions agree with TRBD2. The CDR3 totals 16 residues. Looked up from germline, CDR1 is PRHDT and CDR2 is FYEKMQ (reference sequence). The V and J ends lost 5 bases and 0 bases, in that order; junction bases with no gene match: 2.

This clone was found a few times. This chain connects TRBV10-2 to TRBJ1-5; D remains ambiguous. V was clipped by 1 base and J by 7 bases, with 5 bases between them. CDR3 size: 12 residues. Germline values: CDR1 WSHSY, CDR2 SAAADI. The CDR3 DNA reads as TGCGCCAGCAGTGAGTTCCAACAGCCCCAGCATTTT. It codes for CASSEFQQPQHF.

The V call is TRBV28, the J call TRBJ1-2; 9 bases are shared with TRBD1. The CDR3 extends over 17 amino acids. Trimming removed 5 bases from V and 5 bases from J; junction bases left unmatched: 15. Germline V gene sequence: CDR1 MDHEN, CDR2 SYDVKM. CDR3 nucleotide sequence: TGTGCCAGCAGTCCCCAGAGTTCCCGGACAGGGGAATATGGCTACACCTTC. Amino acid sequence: CASSPQSSRTGEYGYTF.

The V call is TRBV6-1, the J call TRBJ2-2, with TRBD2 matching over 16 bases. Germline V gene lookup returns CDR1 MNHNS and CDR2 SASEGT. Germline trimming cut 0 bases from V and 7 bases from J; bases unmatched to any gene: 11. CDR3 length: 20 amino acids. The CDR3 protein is CASSEAPGLAGGPKGGELFF. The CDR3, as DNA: TGTGCCAGCAGTGAAGCGCCGGGACTAGCGGGAGGGCCGAAGGGCGGGGAGCTGTTTTTT.

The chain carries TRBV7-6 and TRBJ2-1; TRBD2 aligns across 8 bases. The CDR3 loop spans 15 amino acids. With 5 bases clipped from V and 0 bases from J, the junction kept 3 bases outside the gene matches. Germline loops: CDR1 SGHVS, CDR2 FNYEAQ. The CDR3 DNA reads TGTGCCAGCAGCACTAGCGGTAGCTCCTACAATGAGCAGTTCTTC. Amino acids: CASSTSGSSYNEQFF.

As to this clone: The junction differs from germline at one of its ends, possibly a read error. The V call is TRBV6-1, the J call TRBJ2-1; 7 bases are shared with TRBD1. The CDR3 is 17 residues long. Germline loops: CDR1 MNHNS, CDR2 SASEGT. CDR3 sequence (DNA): TGTGCCAGTAGTGAAGGGATGGGCAGGGGGTTGGCCAATGAGCAGTTCTTC. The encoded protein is CASSEGMGRGLANEQFF.

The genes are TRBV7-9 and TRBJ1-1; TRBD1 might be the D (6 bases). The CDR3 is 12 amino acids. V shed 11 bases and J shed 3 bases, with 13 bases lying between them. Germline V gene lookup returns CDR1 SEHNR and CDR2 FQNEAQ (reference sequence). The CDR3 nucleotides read TGTGCCCAGCTTCAGGGGTACACTGAAGCTTTCTTT. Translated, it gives CAQLQGYTEAFF.